This TCR beta chain derives from a study of cytomegalovirus exposure and HLA in healthy donors. Study as a whole: For the approximately 430 genotyped donors, 65% to 90% fell within the Caucasian-associated ancestry cluster. Notes on the study in general: Later work showed greater clonal expansion in HLA-associated TCR beta chains than in equally common others. In a later analysis, several top co-occurrence clusters appeared linked to parvovirus B19, influenza, CMV and Epstein-Barr virus.

CDR1 is LGHNT and CDR2 is FRNRAP in the germline V gene. The CDR3 contains 13 residues. V lost 6 bases, J lost 6 bases, and 7 bases stayed unmatched. A word on this clone: The antigen is not known.

Both 60 Vbeta primers and 13 Jbeta primers went into the PCR. Assay: immunoSEQ multiplex PCR; the TCRdb copy retains only in-frame clones and omits some. The table includes around 150,000 clones, less than 80% detected once. The chain is built from TRBV12-5 and TRBJ1-2; 7 nucleotides line up with TRBD1. The source of this sequence is a man aged 40-50 years in good health and CMV-seronegative. The sample comprised PBMCs. CDR3 residues: CASGLGQIDGYTF. CDR3 nucleotide sequence: TGTGCTAGTGGCCTGGGACAGATTGATGGCTACACCTTC.